The 17 T cell receptor beta chains presented below share a single source sample, sequenced in a study of patients and donors after allogeneic stem cell transplantation (dated by TCRdb to the early 2020s). Libraries were built with RT-PCR. TCRdb names NextSeq 550 as the instrument used. The raw public reads went through TCRdb reprocessing: fastp at Q25, MiXCR clone calling, in-frame beta chains kept. Every distinct CDR3 protein forms one entry, paired with its most common genes and DNA. For this sample the table gives around 200,000 distinct CDR3 sequences, of which 35% to 45% were detected only once. The ten largest clonotypes hold 11% of the sample. The sequencing sample was made of blood, either unsorted or a sorted T cell fraction (not recorded which). The receptor source for this set is a human donor who was either an allogeneic HSCT recipient or a stem cell or donor lymphocyte infusion donor (not recorded which). It is not recorded whose cells these are; they may come from a transplant donor.

The J gene is TRBJ1-1, the V gene TRBV5-1, with 9 bases fitting TRBD1. This CDR3 is built from 16 residues. With V trimmed by 2 bases and J by 3 bases, 8 bases remained unmatched. The germline CDR1 and CDR2 sequences are SGHRS and YFSETQ. This CDR3 reads CASSFLTGTGYTEAFF. The DNA of the CDR3 is TGCGCCAGCAGCTTTCTTACCGGGACAGGGTACACTGAAGCTTTCTTT.

The chain employs TRBV12-3 or TRBV12-4 and TRBJ2-5; TRBD2 aligns across 13 bases. With 5 bases clipped from V and 6 bases from J, the junction kept 12 bases outside the gene matches. The CDR3 runs to 17 residues. CDR3 bases: TGTGCCAGCAGTAAAAATACCGGGACTAGCGGGGCAAAGACCCAGTACTTC. It yields the protein CASSKNTGTSGAKTQYF.

The V call is TRBV12-3 or TRBV12-4, the J call TRBJ2-1; the match to TRBD2 covers 11 bases. V lost 6 bases to trimming and J lost 6 bases; unmatched junction nucleotides: 10. The CDR3 spans 16 residues. DNA for the CDR3: TGTGCCAGCAGAGACACCCTAGCGGGGGGCCGCAATGAGCAGTTCTTC. It specifies CASRDTLAGGRNEQFF.

This clonotype was detected only a few times. The V call is TRBV7-9, the J call TRBJ1-6; D is uncertain. V dropped 6 bases and J dropped 4 bases, with 10 bases sitting between them. The V gene's germline CDR1 is SEHNR and CDR2 FQNEAQ (reference sequence). This CDR3 comprises 14 residues. In nucleotides, the CDR3 is TGTGCCAGCAGTGACGGGGATTATAATTCACCCCTCCACTTT. Encoded protein: CASSDGDYNSPLHF.

The CDR3 nucleotides are TGTGCCAGCAGTTTGGGGAGTCGCACAGATACGCAGTATTTT. Translation gives CASSLGSRTDTQYF. This chain connects TRBV12-3 or TRBV12-4 to TRBJ2-3; possibly TRBD2 for D (5 bases). The germline V and J ends were trimmed by 3 bases and 1 base, with 8 bases remaining between them. The CDR3 is 14 amino acids.

The J gene is TRBJ2-5, the V gene TRBV4-3; unclear D gene. The germline V gene has CDR1 LGHNA and CDR2 YSLEER. CDR3 length: 15 amino acids. V gave up 0 bases and J gave up 5 bases, with 13 bases separating them. The CDR3: CASSQDGQVSETQYF. The DNA of the CDR3 is TGCGCCAGCAGCCAAGATGGTCAGGTATCGGAGACCCAGTACTTC.

The CDR3 protein is CAWRGDRNTEAFF. Here the CDR3 DNA reads TGTGCCTGGAGAGGGGACAGGAACACTGAAGCTTTCTTT. The chain links TRBV30 to TRBJ1-1, with 7 nucleotides matching TRBD1. Losses at the gene ends were 3 bases for V and 1 base for J; bases not matched to a gene: 2. This CDR3 is 13 amino acids long. Germline V gene lookup returns CDR1 GTSNPN and CDR2 SVGIG (reference sequence).

The chain couples TRBV7-2 to TRBJ1-4, with D hard to call. Trimming removed 5 bases from V and 5 bases from J, with 9 bases in between. Germline CDR1 SGHTA, CDR2 FQGNSA. CDR3 length: 13 amino acids. The DNA of the CDR3 is TGTGCCAGCAGCCGGATGGTAAATGAAAAACTGTTTTTT. As protein: CASSRMVNEKLFF.

This chain joins TRBV5-1 and TRBJ2-2; 8 bases fit TRBD2. Germline CDR1 and CDR2: SGHRS and YFSETQ. V lost 5 bases, J lost 6 bases, and 3 bases stayed unmatched. CDR3 size: 13 residues. The CDR3: CASRIAGSGELFF. In nucleotides, the CDR3 is TGCGCCAGCAGAATAGCGGGGTCCGGGGAGCTGTTTTTT. Drawing the rest from reference TRBV5-1 and TRBJ2-2, the complete variable domain is KAGVTQTPRYLIKTRGQQVTLSCSPISGHRSVSWYQQTPGQGLQFLFEYFSETQRNKGNFPGRFSGRQFSNSRSEMNVSTLELGDSALYLCASRIAGSGELFFGEGSRLTVL.

J is TRBJ1-1 and V is TRBV24-1, with D tentatively TRBD1 (5 bases). The CDR3 contains 13 residues. Germline V gene lookup returns CDR1 KGHDR and CDR2 SFDVKD. Trimming stripped 4 bases from V and 1 base from J, with 6 bases between. CDR3 DNA: TGTGCCACCAGTGACGGGGGGAACACTGAAGCTTTCTTT. It specifies CATSDGGNTEAFF.

This clonotype was seen a few times. CDR3 protein: CASSHRGPEAFF. The CDR3 DNA follows: TGTGCCAGCAGCCACAGGGGACCTGAAGCTTTCTTT. This chain connects TRBV12-3 or TRBV12-4 to TRBJ1-1; TRBD1 matches at 7 bases. V trimming: 6 bases; J trimming: 6 bases; junction bases outside the gene matches: 4. The CDR3 sequence is 12 residues long.

The rearrangement uses TRBV4-3 and TRBJ2-7; TRBD1 might be the D (6 bases). Germline V gives CDR1 LGHNA, CDR2 YSLEER. The CDR3 runs to 16 residues. The germline V and J ends were trimmed by 0 bases and 0 bases, with 12 bases remaining between them. The CDR3 sequence is CASSQDHREFSYEQYF. The CDR3 coding sequence is TGCGCCAGCAGCCAAGATCACAGGGAATTCTCCTACGAGCAGTACTTC.

The V call is TRBV4-3, the J call TRBJ2-7; D unclear. The germline V gene has CDR1 LGHNA and CDR2 YSLEER. Trimming stripped 0 bases from V and 5 bases from J, with 8 bases between. CDR3 size: 13 residues. CDR3 in DNA: TGCGCCAGCAGCCAAGATTTAGCCCACGAGCAGTACTTC. It codes for CASSQDLAHEQYF.

The table lists this clonotype with a few counts. This rearrangement joins TRBV12-3 or TRBV12-4 to TRBJ1-3; D ambiguous. The V end was cut by 6 bases, the J end by 5 bases, with 20 bases between. CDR3 length: 16 residues. The CDR3 DNA reads TGTGCCAGCAGGCCCGCCCAAGCAGCGGTTCGAAACACCATATATTTT. Translation: CASRPAQAAVRNTIYF.

The rearrangement joins TRBV20-1 to TRBJ1-5; possible D gene TRBD1, 5 bases. The V gene lost 5 bases and the J gene lost 9 bases, with 17 bases spanning the gap. Germline values: CDR1 DFQATT, CDR2 SNEGSKA (reference sequence). This CDR3 region has 13 residues. The CDR3 nucleotides read TGCAGTGCTTGGGACCCGGGGAAGGGGCCCCAGCATTTT. This encodes CSAWDPGKGPQHF.

The J gene is TRBJ2-7, the V gene TRBV18; TRBD2 is a possible D gene (7 bases). The ends were cut back, 3 bases at V and 2 bases at J, with 14 bases in the middle. The germline gives CDR1 KGHSH, CDR2 LQKENI. CDR3 length: 15 residues. The CDR3 region has the DNA TGTGCCAGCTCACCCTGGACAGCGGGGACCTACGAGCAGTACTTC. Its translation is CASSPWTAGTYEQYF.

As for this clonotype: The junction differs from germline at one of its ends, possibly a read error. This chain joins TRBV12-3 or TRBV12-4 and TRBJ1-1, with TRBD1 matching over 7 bases. There are 15 residues in the CDR3. This CDR3 reads CASSPRTGANTEAIF. CDR3 in DNA: TGTGCCAGCAGTCCCAGGACAGGCGCAAACACTGAAGCTATCTTT.